The present TCR beta chain was sequenced within a study of blood T cells in healthy people across ages. Study-wide context: Through template switching, about one barcoded beta molecule was captured per two T cells, as measured in model experiments.

Trimming took off 5 bases at V and 1 base at J, with 17 bases between the two ends. This CDR3 contains 16 residues. A second PCR of 7 to 11 cycles used a sample-barcoded 5' primer and a J-beta primer mix. TCRdb used MiXCR to reprocess the 5' RACE reads, holding one entry per CDR3 protein. The sample contains around 870,000 distinct CDR3 sequences, 29% of which appear only once. Many counts were recorded for this clonotype. The sample comprised blood. The clonotype comes from a woman aged 80 or older in good health. The chain combines TRBV12-3 or TRBV12-4 with TRBJ2-5, with D tentatively TRBD1 (5 bases). The CDR3 reads CASSPRAGSTQETQYF. DNA of the CDR3: TGTGCCAGCAGTCCCCGGGCAGGGTCTACCCAAGAGACCCAGTACTTC.